What follows are 27 T cell receptor beta chains derived from one specimen sequenced in a study of T cell clonality in common variable immunodeficiency. This table comes from immunoSEQ multiplex PCR, and its TCRdb copy is limited to in-frame clones, with some not included. Recorded here are approximately 42,000 clones, with no singletons, and the ten leading clones hold over 1.1%. The specimen sequenced was peripheral blood mononuclear cells. The receptors originated from a person aged 18 to 69 in good health.

About this clone: With the read ending 3 residues before the CDR3 end, the germline J gene is used to fill in that end. The chain employs TRBV19 and TRBJ1-6; D remains ambiguous. Germline loops: CDR1 LNHDA, CDR2 SQIVND (reference sequence). This CDR3 comprises 15 residues. Trimming cost V 5 bases and J 7 bases, with 15 bases left between them. Incomplete CDR3 DNA: TGTGCCAGTAGTCCGCTCCGGGGTGCCAATTCACCC. Amino acid sequence: CASSPLRGANSP. The CDR3 in its entirety is CASSPLRGANSPLHF.

This clone was detected ten times or more. With the read ending 3 residues before the CDR3 end, the germline J gene is used to fill in that end. This sequence joins TRBV6-4 and TRBJ2-3; 9 bases fit TRBD2. V was clipped by 8 bases and J by 3 bases; unmatched bases: 6. CDR3 size: 14 residues. Germline values: CDR1 MRHNA, CDR2 SNTAGT. CDR3 amino acids: CASAASGMTDTQYF. Incomplete CDR3 DNA: TGTGCCAGCGCCGCTAGCGGGATGACAGATACG.

This clone has ten or more counts. From the germline J gene comes the end of the CDR3, since the read stops 3 residues before it. J is TRBJ2-7 and V is TRBV7-8; 9 bases line up with TRBD1. CDR3 length equals 15 residues. J gave up 2 bases and V 4 bases, and 6 bases lay outside the gene matches. Germline lookup yields CDR1 SGHVS and CDR2 FQNEAQ. The CDR3 DNA, read in part, is TGTGCCAGCAGCTCGCCGGGACAGGGAGCCTACGAG. This translates into CASSSPGQGAYE. In full, the CDR3 reads CASSSPGQGAYEQYF.

This clone showed up many times. The read gets to within 3 residues of the CDR3 end, and the germline J gene fills in the rest. This chain connects TRBV28 to TRBJ2-5; 12 nucleotides match TRBD2. Per germline, CDR1 MDHEN and CDR2 SYDVKM. This CDR3 contains 15 residues. The V gene end was trimmed by 4 bases and the J gene end by 2 bases; junction bases not matched to a gene: 2. The CDR3 DNA, read in part, is TGTGCCAGCAGTTCCGGACTAGCGGGGCAAGAGACC. Translated: CASSSGLAGQET. The complete CDR3 sequence is CASSSGLAGQETQYF.

In this sample, this clone turned up many times. Read coverage stops 3 residues before the CDR3 terminus; the germline J gene supplies the remainder. V and J are TRBV6-4 and TRBJ2-1, with TRBD2 identical over 11 bases. J was trimmed by 7 bases and V by 5 bases; bases with no gene match: 4. Per the germline V gene, CDR1 is MRHNA and CDR2 is SNTAGT. The CDR3 is made up of 14 amino acids. CDR3 bases read: TGTGCCAGCAGTATAGCGGGAGGGCGGAATGAG. Its translation is CASSIAGGRNE. In full, the CDR3 reads CASSIAGGRNEQFF.

This clone was seen repeatedly, ten times or more. The read is 3 residues too short to cover the CDR3 end, so that end is filled in from the germline J gene. This chain uses TRBV5-1 with TRBJ2-7, with 7 positions matching TRBD1. V was clipped by 4 bases and J by 2 bases; unmatched bases: 6. CDR1 is SGHRS, CDR2 YFSETQ, per germline. The CDR3 is 14 residues long. The covered CDR3 bases are TGCGCCAGCAGCGGACGACAGGGCGCCTACGAG. It encodes CASSGRQGAYE. The entire CDR3 protein reads CASSGRQGAYEQYF. Based on the CDR3 plus reference TRBV5-1 and TRBJ2-7, the full variable domain is KAGVTQTPRYLIKTRGQQVTLSCSPISGHRSVSWYQQTPGQGLQFLFEYFSETQRNKGNFPGRFSGRQFSNSRSEMNVSTLELGDSALYLCASSGRQGAYEQYFGPGTRLTVT.

This clone was seen more than once but under ten times. Read coverage stops 3 residues before the CDR3 terminus; the germline J gene supplies the remainder. The chain couples TRBV7-9 to TRBJ1-6, with TRBD1 matching 7 bases. The germline CDR1 and CDR2 sequences are SEHNR and FQNEAQ (reference sequence). Trimming at V came to 5 bases and at J to 8 bases, leaving 9 bases not matched to a gene. The CDR3 covers 15 residues. The CDR3 loop is CASSQGGGGDSPLHF. CDR3 bases read: TGTGCCAGCAGCCAGGGGGGAGGAGGGGATTCACCC.

This clone has at least ten counts. The CDR3 is cut off 3 residues early in the read; its end comes from the germline J gene. The V gene is TRBV19, the J gene TRBJ1-1; D might be TRBD1 (6 bases). V lost 6 bases and J lost 1, with 12 bases in between. The V gene's germline CDR1 is LNHDA and CDR2 SQIVND (reference sequence). The CDR3 runs to 14 residues. CDR3 DNA (partial): TGTGCCAGTAGGGACCGGACAGAGAACACTGAA. Translation gives CASRDRTENTE. The full CDR3 is CASRDRTENTEAFF.

This clone was seen ten or more times. The CDR3 bases that were read are TGTGCCAGCCAACGGGGGACGGAAGATACG. Its protein is CASQRGTEDT. The whole CDR3 protein is CASQRGTEDTQYF. The chain links TRBV13 to TRBJ2-3; the D gene is possibly TRBD2 (6 bases). The read gets to within 3 residues of the CDR3 end, and the germline J gene fills in the rest. The germline V gene encodes CDR1 PRHDT and CDR2 FYEKMQ (reference sequence). V lost 8 bases and J 5 bases, leaving 14 bases between the germline ends. This CDR3 has 13 amino acids.

This clone has at least ten counts. The sequenced fragment ends 3 residues before the CDR3 boundary, so the rest is inferred from the germline J gene. The V and J genes are TRBV18 and TRBJ2-5, with D maybe TRBD1 (6 bases). The CDR3 loop spans 13 amino acids. V dropped 5 bases and J dropped 2 bases, with 9 bases sitting between them. Germline CDR1 is KGHSH and CDR2 is LQKENI. The CDR3 loop reads CASSGTGQETQYF. Incomplete CDR3 DNA: TGTGCCAGCTCAGGCACAGGGCAAGAGACC. The variable domain in full, with the rest retrieved from reference TRBV18 and TRBJ2-5, is NAGVMQNPRHLVRRRGQEARLRCSPMKGHSHVYWYRQLPEEGLKFMVYLQKENIIDESGMPKERFSAEFPKEGPSILRIQQVVRGDSAAYFCASSGTGQETQYFGPGTRLLVL.

On this clone: The read stops 3 residues short of the end of the CDR3; the missing end is completed from the germline J gene. The J gene is TRBJ2-3, the V gene TRBV20-1, with a possible D match to TRBD2 (6 bases). CDR1 and CDR2 from the germline V gene are DFQATT and SNEGSKA (reference sequence). This CDR3 is 15 amino acids long. V lost 6 bases to trimming and J lost 8 bases, with 24 bases between them. CDR3 bases read: TGCAGTGCCGCGAGGGTTAGCGGTGCTACGGGTACG. This gives the protein CSAARVSGATGT. The entire CDR3 protein reads CSAARVSGATGTQYF.

This clone showed up many times. The read is 3 residues too short to cover the CDR3 end, so that end is filled in from the germline J gene. This chain joins TRBV29-1 and TRBJ2-1; maybe TRBD2 (6 bases). The CDR3 spans 14 residues. CDR1 is SQVTM, CDR2 ANQGSEA, per germline. The ends were cut back, 3 bases at V and 7 bases at J, with 16 bases in the middle. CDR3 DNA, as far as it was read: TGCAGCGTTGATAGCGGAATTCTGGGGAATGAG. It yields the protein CSVDSGILGNE. The full CDR3 sequence reads CSVDSGILGNEQFF.

About this clone itself: The read ends 3 residues before the CDR3 terminus; that terminus is restored from the germline J gene. This chain connects TRBV7-3 to TRBJ2-1; the D gene is possibly TRBD2 (5 bases). The CDR3 runs to 14 residues. V was pared by 5 bases and J by 5 bases, with 13 bases between. CDR1 and CDR2 from the germline V gene are SGHTA and FQGTGA. The sequenced CDR3 bases are TGTGCCAGCAGCCAGATGGGAGCGGACAATGAG. This translates into CASSQMGADNE. The full CDR3 protein is CASSQMGADNEQFF.

This clone was found many times. The chain's CDR3 is CASLPGRGPFDGYTF. CDR3 bases read: TGTGCCAGCCTGCCCGGACGGGGTCCCTTTGATGGC. The rearrangement uses TRBV19 and TRBJ1-2; D unresolved. The read comes to an end 3 residues before the CDR3 does, leaving the germline J gene to fill in the end. The length of the CDR3 is 15 residues. Trimming cost V 9 bases and J 6 bases, with 23 bases left between them. Germline CDR1 reads LNHDA; CDR2 reads SQIVND (reference sequence). Full variable domain (outside the CDR3, taken from reference TRBV19 and TRBJ1-2): DGGITQSPKYLFRKEGQNVTLSCEQNLNHDAMYWYRQDPGQGLRLIYYSQIVNDFQKGDIAEGYSVSREKKESFPLTVTSAQKNPTAFYLCASLPGRGPFDGYTFGSGTRLTVV.

There are many counts of this clone. The CDR3 spells CASSTGQGQNYGYTF. The part of the CDR3 DNA that was read is TGTGCCAGCAGCACTGGACAGGGGCAAAACTATGGC. The V and J genes are TRBV7-3 and TRBJ1-2, with 9 bases matching TRBD1. The CDR3 extends 3 residues past the end of the read, so its final part is completed from the germline J gene. The trim removed 5 bases at V and 2 bases at J, leaving 6 bases unmatched. There are 15 residues in the CDR3. CDR1 and CDR2 from the germline V gene are SGHTA and FQGTGA. Looking up the rest from reference TRBV7-3 and TRBJ1-2 gives the full variable domain: GAGVSQTPSNKVTEKGKYVELRCDPISGHTALYWYRQSLGQGPEFLIYFQGTGAADDSGLPNDRFFAVRPEGSVSTLKIQRTERGDSAVYLCASSTGQGQNYGYTFGSGTRLTVV.

In its sample, this clone was seen many times. The read finishes 3 residues shy of the CDR3 end, and the germline J gene is used to complete it. The chain links TRBV2 to TRBJ2-7; 7 nucleotides match TRBD1. Trimming removed 7 bases from V and 2 bases from J; junction bases left unmatched: 5. CDR1 is SNHLY and CDR2 is FYNNEI in the germline V gene. CDR3 size: 13 residues. Incomplete CDR3 DNA: TGTGCCAGCAATCACGACAGGGCCTACGAG. As protein: CASNHDRAYE. The CDR3 in its entirety is CASNHDRAYEQYF.

The table lists this clone with many counts. Read coverage stops 3 residues before the CDR3 terminus; the germline J gene supplies the remainder. This sequence joins TRBV7-6 and TRBJ2-1, with TRBD2 matching 7 bases. The germline gives CDR1 SGHVS, CDR2 FNYEAQ. The CDR3 consists of 17 residues. Trimming at V came to 1 base and at J to 7 bases, leaving 13 bases not matched to a gene. CDR3 DNA (partial): TGTGCCAGCAGCTTAGGGTCAACTAGCGCCAGAGGAAATGAG. Translated, it gives CASSLGSTSARGNE. The entire CDR3 protein reads CASSLGSTSARGNEQFF.

About this clone itself: The CDR3 end is not reached by the read, which stops 3 residues before it; the germline J gene fills it in. This sequence joins TRBV7-9 and TRBJ1-2; D is unresolved. Germline V lookup: CDR1 SEHNR, CDR2 FQNEAQ (reference sequence). This CDR3 has 14 amino acids. The DNA read from the CDR3 is TGTGCCACCCCGTGGGCTAGCGGGTCTGATACC. This encodes CATPWASGSDT. The CDR3 as a whole reads CATPWASGSDTYTF.

This clone was found a few times. Possible read error: a much larger clone is one base away. Sequencing ends 3 residues short of the CDR3 end; the germline J gene provides the rest. The J gene is TRBJ1-1, the V gene TRBV2; D gene unclear. The ends were cut back, 1 base at V and 0 bases at J, with 6 bases in the middle. The CDR3 totals 14 residues. Germline CDR1 SNHLY, CDR2 FYNNEI. The sequenced CDR3 bases are TGTGCCAGCAGTGAAGGGCGGGTGAACACTGAA. This encodes CASSEGRVNTE. The complete CDR3 sequence is CASSEGRVNTEAFF. Drawing the rest from reference TRBV2 and TRBJ1-1, the complete variable domain is EPEVTQTPSHQVTQMGQEVILRCVPISNHLYFYWYRQILGQKVEFLVSFYNNEISEKSEIFDDQFSVERPDGSNFTLKIRSTKLEDSAMYFCASSEGRVNTEAFFGQGTRLTVV.

In this sample, this clone turned up a few times. The read finishes 3 residues shy of the CDR3 end, and the germline J gene is used to complete it. The chain employs TRBV5-1 and TRBJ2-7; 9 nucleotides match TRBD2. The CDR3 is 16 amino acids. The V gene's germline CDR1 is SGHRS and CDR2 YFSETQ. With 4 bases clipped from V and 2 bases from J, the junction kept 10 bases outside the gene matches. CDR3 bases read: TGCGCCAGCAGCGTCGGCTCGGGACTAGCTCCCTACGAG. It encodes CASSVGSGLAPYE. The complete CDR3 reads CASSVGSGLAPYEQYF.

Ten or more counts support this clone. The read ends 3 residues before the CDR3 terminus; that terminus is restored from the germline J gene. This chain uses TRBV20-1 with TRBJ2-1, with TRBD2 matching 10 bases. V lost 4 bases to trimming and J lost 4 bases; unmatched junction nucleotides: 13. This CDR3 is 17 amino acids long. Germline V gene data show CDR1 as DFQATT and CDR2 as SNEGSKA (reference sequence). The CDR3 bases that were read are TGCAGTGCTATACGCCCCACTAGCGGGACTAGATACAATGAG. Its protein is CSAIRPTSGTRYNE. From start to end, the CDR3 is CSAIRPTSGTRYNEQFF.

This clone was picked up many times. The CDR3 end falls 3 residues outside the read, so it is completed with the germline J gene. The gene calls are TRBV30 and TRBJ2-3, with 10 bases that match TRBD2. This CDR3 is 16 amino acids long. V lost 5 bases and J lost 2; bases outside the gene matches: 10. CDR1 is GTSNPN and CDR2 is SVGIG in the germline V gene (reference sequence). CDR3 amino acids: CAWSQTSGTFTDTQYF. CDR3 bases read: TGTGCCTGGTCTCAAACTAGCGGGACTTTCACAGATACG.

This clone was observed at least ten times. The CDR3 is cut off 3 residues early in the read; its end comes from the germline J gene. The rearrangement joins TRBV11-2 to TRBJ2-6; no reliable D call. The ends were cut back, 5 bases at V and 0 bases at J, with 8 bases in the middle. CDR1 and CDR2 from the germline V gene are SGHAT and FQNNGV. The CDR3 is 15 residues long. CDR3 loop: CASSPRVSGANVLTF. The CDR3 DNA, read in part, is TGTGCCAGCAGCCCTCGGGTCTCTGGGGCCAACGTC.

This clone was observed a few times. Coverage ceases 3 residues before the CDR3 finishes, and the germline J gene fills in the end. The chain uses TRBV6-2 or TRBV6-3 and TRBJ2-2, with D perhaps TRBD1 (8 bases). The CDR3 totals 15 residues. Per the germline V gene, CDR1 is MNHEY and CDR2 is SVGEGT. V lost 6 bases, J lost 0 bases, and 11 bases lay in between. Incomplete CDR3 DNA: TGTGCCAGCAGACAGGGGGGGACGAACACCGGGGAG. It codes for CASRQGGTNTGE. The full CDR3 is CASRQGGTNTGELFF.

Many counts were recorded for this clone. The read gets to within 3 residues of the CDR3 end, and the germline J gene fills in the rest. The rearrangement uses TRBV18 and TRBJ2-7, with 7 bases identical to TRBD1. This CDR3 has 17 residues. CDR1 is KGHSH and CDR2 is LQKENI in the germline V gene. The J segment lost 1 base and the V segment lost 2 bases, leaving 11 bases of the junction unmatched. The CDR3 DNA, read in part, is TGTGCCAGCTCACCATTACAGGGGCCCTCCACATCCTACGAG. Translation: CASSPLQGPSTSYE. The entire CDR3 sequence reads CASSPLQGPSTSYEQYF.

Many counts were recorded for this clone. The DNA ends 3 residues before the CDR3 does, and the rest of the CDR3 is filled in from the germline J gene. The chain combines TRBV30 with TRBJ2-7; TRBD1 matches at 10 bases. The germline V gene encodes CDR1 GTSNPN and CDR2 SVGIG (reference sequence). The CDR3 totals 16 residues. With V trimmed by 3 bases and J by 5 bases, 13 bases remained unmatched. The CDR3 bases that were read are TGTGCCTGGAGCGAAACTTTACGGGGACAGGGGAACGAG. The encoded protein is CAWSETLRGQGNE. The whole CDR3 protein is CAWSETLRGQGNEQYF.

This clone was seen at least ten times. The read terminates 3 residues ahead of where the CDR3 ends, so the germline J gene completes it. The gene calls are TRBV10-3 and TRBJ2-7; the D gene is possibly TRBD1 (6 bases). Germline V gene sequence: CDR1 ENHRY, CDR2 SYGVKD. Between the trimmed V and J ends, which lost 10 bases and 0 bases, there was a span of 10 bases. This CDR3 has 12 amino acids. The CDR3: CATSDSSYEQYF. The part of the CDR3 DNA that was read is TGTGCCACGTCGGACAGCTCCTACGAG.